Below are 19 T cell receptor beta chains sequenced from a single sample in a study of patients and donors after allogeneic stem cell transplantation. A single record per CDR3 protein comes from TCRdb applying MiXCR to the RT-PCR reads. The table lists some 10,000 distinct CDR3 sequences, around 3.9% of them singletons. Sequenced input: blood, either unsorted or a sorted T cell fraction (not recorded which). The receptor set was obtained from a human donor who was either an allogeneic HSCT recipient or a stem cell or donor lymphocyte infusion donor (not recorded which). It is not recorded whose cells these are; they may come from a transplant donor.

This clonotype has ten or more counts. This chain connects TRBV15 to TRBJ2-7, with 7 positions matching TRBD2. There are 16 residues in the CDR3. J lost 0 bases, V lost 3 bases, and 8 bases had no gene match. Germline V gives CDR1 LNHNV, CDR2 YYDKDF (reference sequence). The CDR3 DNA follows: TGTGCCACCAGCAGGGGGGGGTACCCGAGCTCCTACGAGCAGTACTTC. Its translation is CATSRGGYPSSYEQYF.

In this sample, this clonotype turned up many times. The chain combines TRBV20-1 with TRBJ1-4; 7 positions match TRBD1. V trimming: 5 bases; J trimming: 8 bases; junction bases outside the gene matches: 14. The CDR3 spans 15 residues. CDR1 is DFQATT, CDR2 SNEGSKA, per germline (reference sequence). CDR3 sequence: CSAHPRDSPREKLFF. CDR3 nucleotide sequence: TGCAGTGCTCACCCCCGGGACAGCCCTAGAGAAAAACTGTTTTTT.

The J gene is TRBJ2-7, the V gene TRBV29-1, with 7 bases lining up with TRBD1. The CDR3 spans 13 residues. The germline V gene encodes CDR1 SQVTM and CDR2 ANQGSEA. Unmatched junction bases numbered 13, after V lost 8 bases and J lost 6 bases. Here the CDR3 reads CSLLLGTALEQYF. As DNA, the CDR3 is TGCAGCCTTCTTTTAGGGACAGCCCTCGAGCAGTACTTC.

Ten or more counts support this clonotype. V usage is TRBV24-1 and J usage is TRBJ2-3, with D maybe TRBD1 (6 bases). Germline V CDR1 and CDR2: KGHDR, SFDVKD. This CDR3 region has 14 residues. Trimming stripped 5 bases from V and 4 bases from J, with 12 bases between. The DNA for the CDR3 is TGTGCCACCAGTGTGGACAGCTACTCAGATACGCAGTATTTT. Translation gives CATSVDSYSDTQYF.

This clonotype was observed at least ten times. The chain links TRBV28 to TRBJ2-2, with D perhaps matching TRBD2 (6 bases). Germline V gene sequence: CDR1 MDHEN, CDR2 SYDVKM. This CDR3 has 15 residues. V was pared by 7 bases and J by 1 base, with 13 bases between. Written as DNA, the CDR3 is TGTGCCAGCACCATAGGAGGGTTGAACACCGGGGAGCTGTTTTTT. Translated: CASTIGGLNTGELFF.

The table lists this clonotype with many counts. This chain connects TRBV10-2 to TRBJ1-6; D not certain. CDR1 is WSHSY, CDR2 SAAADI, per germline. The V gene lost 2 bases and the J gene lost 8 bases, with 10 bases spanning the gap. The CDR3 sequence is 14 residues long. In nucleotides, the CDR3 is TGCGCCAGCAGTGAGAAGGGTGCCGATTCACCCCTCCACTTT. Its translation: CASSEKGADSPLHF.

This clonotype occurred many times. This chain connects TRBV7-9 to TRBJ2-5, with TRBD1 matching over 8 bases. V lost 6 bases, J lost 3 bases, and 9 bases stayed unmatched. CDR1 is SEHNR, CDR2 FQNEAQ, per germline (reference sequence). The CDR3 sequence is 15 residues long. CDR3 bases: TGTGCCAGCAGTTCTTCTCGGGACAGGAAAGAGACCCAGTACTTC. Protein sequence: CASSSSRDRKETQYF.

Sample share makes this clonotype medium-sized (0.01 to 0.1%). V gene TRBV29-1 combines with J gene TRBJ2-1, with 8 bases fitting TRBD2. V dropped 4 bases and J dropped 4; count of bases not matched to a gene: 12. The CDR3 totals 16 residues. Germline V lookup: CDR1 SQVTM, CDR2 ANQGSEA. The CDR3 bases are TGCAGCGTTGCGGGGGGGCTAGCGGACTCATACAATGAGCAGTTCTTC. It is translated as CSVAGGLADSYNEQFF.

This clonotype is labeled as medium-sized (0.01 to 0.1%). V gene TRBV5-1 combines with J gene TRBJ2-1; a weak D match, TRBD2 (5 bases). Germline CDR1 is SGHRS and CDR2 is YFSETQ. The V gene lost 7 bases and the J gene lost 4 bases, with 12 bases spanning the gap. CDR3 length: 13 residues. Here the CDR3 DNA reads TGCGCCAGCGGCCCGGGGTTATACAATGAGCAGTTCTTC. Amino acid sequence: CASGPGLYNEQFF.

This clonotype has ten or more counts. The rearrangement links TRBV24-1 to TRBJ2-5; no clear D. V was clipped by 1 base and J by 5 bases, with 10 bases between them. CDR1 and CDR2 (germline): KGHDR, SFDVKD. This CDR3 contains 14 residues. For the CDR3, the DNA is TGTGCCACCAGTGATTTTGGGCTAGGGGAGACCCAGTACTTC. Translation gives CATSDFGLGETQYF.

This clonotype showed up many times. The gene calls are TRBV7-9 and TRBJ2-5; 13 bases map to TRBD2. This CDR3 comprises 18 residues. V dropped 5 bases and J dropped 5; count of bases not matched to a gene: 14. In germline, CDR1 is SEHNR, CDR2 FQNEAQ (reference sequence). The CDR3 here is CASSTTSGRSSWLETQYF. The CDR3 DNA is TGTGCCAGCAGCACGACTAGCGGGAGGTCCTCCTGGTTGGAGACCCAGTACTTC.

This clonotype is large by share. This chain connects TRBV12-3 or TRBV12-4 to TRBJ1-1; no definite D call. V lost 6 bases and J lost 3, with 17 bases in between. The CDR3 totals 15 residues. DNA of the CDR3: TGTGCCAGCAGCGTAATAGGGTTGTTGGACACTGAAGCTTTCTTT. Encoded protein: CASSVIGLLDTEAFF.

This clonotype was observed at least ten times. V gene TRBV11-2 combines with J gene TRBJ1-3, with TRBD1 matching 7 bases. The CDR3 contains 15 residues. The V and J ends lost 5 bases and 2 bases, in that order; junction bases with no gene match: 6. Germline CDR1 reads SGHAT; CDR2 reads FQNNGV. In DNA, the CDR3 is TGTGCCAGCAGCCGGACCGACAGGGCTGGAAACACCATATATTTT. Translated, it gives CASSRTDRAGNTIYF.

This clonotype was recorded at least ten times. V and J are TRBV7-9 and TRBJ1-5; D call uncertain. The CDR3 spans 15 residues. The germline V gene has CDR1 SEHNR and CDR2 FQNEAQ (reference sequence). Trimming shortened V by 2 bases and J by 0 bases, and 8 bases separated the two germline ends. CDR3 coding DNA: TGTGCCAGCAGCTTATCCGGTAATAGCAATCAGCCCCAGCATTTT. Translation: CASSLSGNSNQPQHF.

The sample holds many counts of this clonotype. The CDR3 region is CASSPLDDYITGELFF. CDR3 coding DNA: TGTGCCAGCTCACCATTGGACGACTATATCACCGGGGAGCTGTTTTTT. The chain links TRBV18 to TRBJ2-2; tentatively, D is TRBD2 (5 bases). The V end was cut by 2 bases, the J end by 4 bases, with 14 bases between. Germline V gene sequence: CDR1 KGHSH, CDR2 LQKENI. The CDR3 totals 16 residues.

This clonotype was observed at least ten times. V is TRBV6-5 and J is TRBJ2-7; 7 bases match TRBD1. Trimming took 2 bases from V and 3 from J; bases not matched to a gene: 10. The length of the CDR3 is 16 residues. Germline-derived CDR1 and CDR2 are MNHEY and SVGAGI. The CDR3 nucleotides read TGTGCCAGCAGTTACATCGTCACAGGGGCTGGCTACGAGCAGTACTTC. Translated: CASSYIVTGAGYEQYF.

On this clonotype: Since a much larger clone is just one base distant, this may be a read error. The chain links TRBV9 to TRBJ2-7; 8 bases line up with TRBD1. The J segment lost 2 bases and the V segment lost 2 bases, leaving 6 bases of the junction unmatched. Germline loops: CDR1 SGDLS, CDR2 YYNGEE. CDR3 length: 15 amino acids. CDR3 coding DNA: TGTGCCAGCAGCGTGCGGCAGGGGGCCCCCTACGAGCAGTACTTC. It is translated as CASSVRQGAPYEQYF.

Ten or more counts support this clonotype. The rearrangement links TRBV5-5 to TRBJ2-6; D might be TRBD1 or TRBD2, each matching 5 bases. The CDR3 runs to 18 residues. The germline gives CDR1 SGHKS, CDR2 YYEKEE (reference sequence). V was trimmed by 5 bases and J by 6 bases, leaving 24 bases between them. DNA for the CDR3: TGTGCCAGCAGTAGGCAGACAGTTTTCGGGGACGAGGCCAACGTCCTGACTTTC. Amino acid sequence: CASSRQTVFGDEANVLTF.

This clonotype is labeled medium-sized. The chain uses TRBV15 and TRBJ1-3; 8 positions agree with TRBD1. Unmatched junction bases numbered 2, after V lost 8 bases and J lost 2 bases. Germline V lookup: CDR1 LNHNV, CDR2 YYDKDF (reference sequence). This CDR3 comprises 13 residues. The CDR3 DNA follows: TGTGCCACCGCCAGGGGGCCTGGAAACACCATATATTTT. Residues: CATARGPGNTIYF.